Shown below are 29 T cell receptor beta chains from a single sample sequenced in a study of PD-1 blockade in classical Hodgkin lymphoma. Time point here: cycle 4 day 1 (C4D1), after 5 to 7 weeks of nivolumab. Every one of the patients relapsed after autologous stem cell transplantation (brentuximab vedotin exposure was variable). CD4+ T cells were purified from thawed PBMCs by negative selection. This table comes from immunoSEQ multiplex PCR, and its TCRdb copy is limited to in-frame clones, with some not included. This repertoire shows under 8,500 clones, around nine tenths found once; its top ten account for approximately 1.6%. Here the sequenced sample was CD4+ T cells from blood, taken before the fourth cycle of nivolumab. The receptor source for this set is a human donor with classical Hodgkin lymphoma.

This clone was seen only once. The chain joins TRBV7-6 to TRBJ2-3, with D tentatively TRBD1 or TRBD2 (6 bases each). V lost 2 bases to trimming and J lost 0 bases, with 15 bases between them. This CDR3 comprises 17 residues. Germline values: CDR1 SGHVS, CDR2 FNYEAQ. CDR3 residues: CASSLRARGTSTDTQYF. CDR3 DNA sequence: TGTGCCAGCAGCTTAAGAGCTAGGGGGACTAGCACAGATACGCAGTATTTT.

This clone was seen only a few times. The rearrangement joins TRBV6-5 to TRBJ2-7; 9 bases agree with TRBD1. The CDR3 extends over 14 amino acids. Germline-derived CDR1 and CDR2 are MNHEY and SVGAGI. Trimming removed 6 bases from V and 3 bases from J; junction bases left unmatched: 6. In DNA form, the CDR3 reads TGTGCCAGCAGCTGGACAGGGGTAAGCTACGAGCAGTACTTC. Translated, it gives CASSWTGVSYEQYF.

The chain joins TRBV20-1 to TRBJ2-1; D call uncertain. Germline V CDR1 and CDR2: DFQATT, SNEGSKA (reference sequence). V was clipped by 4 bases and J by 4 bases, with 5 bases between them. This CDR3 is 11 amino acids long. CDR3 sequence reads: CSATGYNEQFF. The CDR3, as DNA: TGCAGTGCTACCGGGTACAATGAGCAGTTCTTC.

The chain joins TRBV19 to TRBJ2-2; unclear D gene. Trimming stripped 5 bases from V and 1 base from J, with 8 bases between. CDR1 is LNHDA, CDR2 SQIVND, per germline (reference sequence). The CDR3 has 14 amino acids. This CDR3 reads CASSQNRNTGELFF. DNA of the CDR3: TGTGCCAGTAGTCAGAACCGGAACACCGGGGAGCTGTTTTTT.

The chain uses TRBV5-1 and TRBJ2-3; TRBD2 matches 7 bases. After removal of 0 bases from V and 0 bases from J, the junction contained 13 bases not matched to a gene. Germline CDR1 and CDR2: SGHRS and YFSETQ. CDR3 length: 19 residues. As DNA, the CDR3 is TGCGCCAGCAGCTTGGCTCGTCTAGCGGTGAAAGCTAGCACAGATACGCAGTATTTT. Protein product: CASSLARLAVKASTDTQYF.

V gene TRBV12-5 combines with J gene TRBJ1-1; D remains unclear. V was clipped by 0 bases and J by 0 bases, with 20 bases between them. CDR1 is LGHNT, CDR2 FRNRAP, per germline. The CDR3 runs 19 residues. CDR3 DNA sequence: TGTGCTAGTGGTTTGGTACTGGGCGGGGTCGGACCCATGAACACTGAAGCTTTCTTT. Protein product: CASGLVLGGVGPMNTEAFF. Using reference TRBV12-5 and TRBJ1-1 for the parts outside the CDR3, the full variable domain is DARVTQTPRHKVTEMGQEVTMRCQPILGHNTVFWYRQTMMQGLELLAYFRNRAPLDDSGMPKDRFSAEMPDATLATLKIQPSEPRDSAVYFCASGLVLGGVGPMNTEAFFGQGTRLTVV.

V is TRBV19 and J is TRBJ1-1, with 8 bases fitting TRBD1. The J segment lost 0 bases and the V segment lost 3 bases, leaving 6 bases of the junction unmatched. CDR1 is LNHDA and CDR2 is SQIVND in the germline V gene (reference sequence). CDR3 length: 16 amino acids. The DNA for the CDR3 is TGTGCCAGTAGTATCGGGCAGGGGGCCATGAACACTGAAGCTTTCTTT. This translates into CASSIGQGAMNTEAFF.

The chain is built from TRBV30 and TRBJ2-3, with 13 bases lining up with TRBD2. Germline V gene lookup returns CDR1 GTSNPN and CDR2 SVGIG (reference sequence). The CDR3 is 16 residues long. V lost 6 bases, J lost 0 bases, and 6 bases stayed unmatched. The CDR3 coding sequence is TGTGCCTGTACCGGGACTAGCGGGGCTAGCACAGATACGCAGTATTTT. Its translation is CACTGTSGASTDTQYF.

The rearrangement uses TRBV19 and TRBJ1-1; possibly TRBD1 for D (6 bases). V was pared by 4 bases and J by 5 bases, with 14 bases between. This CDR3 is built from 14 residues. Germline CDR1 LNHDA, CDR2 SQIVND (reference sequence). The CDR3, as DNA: TGTGCCAGTAGTACCAGGGGAAAGGGAACTGAAGCTTTCTTT. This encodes CASSTRGKGTEAFF.

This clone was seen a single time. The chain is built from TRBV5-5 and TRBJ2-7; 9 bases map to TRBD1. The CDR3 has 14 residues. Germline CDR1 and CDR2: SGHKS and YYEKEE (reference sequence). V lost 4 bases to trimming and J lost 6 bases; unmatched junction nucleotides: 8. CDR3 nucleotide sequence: TGTGCCAGCAGCGGAACAGGGGGCAGTCCCGAGCAGTACTTC. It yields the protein CASSGTGGSPEQYF. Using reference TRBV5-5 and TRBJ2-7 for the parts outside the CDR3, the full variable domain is DAGVTQSPTHLIKTRGQQVTLRCSPISGHKSVSWYQQVLGQGPQFIFQYYEKEERGRGNFPDRFSARQFPNYSSELNVNALLLGDSALYLCASSGTGGSPEQYFGPGTRLTVT.

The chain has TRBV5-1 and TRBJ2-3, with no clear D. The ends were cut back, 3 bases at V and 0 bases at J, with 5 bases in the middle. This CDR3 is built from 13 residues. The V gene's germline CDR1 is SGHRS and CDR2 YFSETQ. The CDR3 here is CASSSSSTDTQYF. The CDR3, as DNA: TGCGCCAGCAGCTCCTCTAGCACAGATACGCAGTATTTT. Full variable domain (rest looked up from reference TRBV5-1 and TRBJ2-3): KAGVTQTPRYLIKTRGQQVTLSCSPISGHRSVSWYQQTPGQGLQFLFEYFSETQRNKGNFPGRFSGRQFSNSRSEMNVSTLELGDSALYLCASSSSSTDTQYFGPGTRLTVL.

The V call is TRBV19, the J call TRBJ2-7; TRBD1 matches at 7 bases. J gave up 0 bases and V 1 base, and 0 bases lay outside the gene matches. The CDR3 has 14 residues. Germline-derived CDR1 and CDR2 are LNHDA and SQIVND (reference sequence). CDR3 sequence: CASSIGDSSYEQYF. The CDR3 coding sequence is TGTGCCAGTAGTATAGGGGACAGCTCCTACGAGCAGTACTTC.

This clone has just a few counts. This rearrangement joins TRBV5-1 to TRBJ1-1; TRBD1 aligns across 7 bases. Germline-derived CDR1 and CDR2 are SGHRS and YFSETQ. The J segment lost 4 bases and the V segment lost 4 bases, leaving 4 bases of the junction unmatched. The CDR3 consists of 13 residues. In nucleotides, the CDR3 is TGCGCCAGCAGCCGACAGGGAGGCACTGAAGCTTTCTTT. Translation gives CASSRQGGTEAFF.

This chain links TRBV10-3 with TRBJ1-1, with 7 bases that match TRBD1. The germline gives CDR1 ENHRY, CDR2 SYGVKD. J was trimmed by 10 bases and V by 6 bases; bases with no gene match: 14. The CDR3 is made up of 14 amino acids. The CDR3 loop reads CAIRKGRDSSRAFF. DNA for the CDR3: TGTGCCATCAGGAAGGGTAGGGACAGTTCCCGAGCTTTCTTT.

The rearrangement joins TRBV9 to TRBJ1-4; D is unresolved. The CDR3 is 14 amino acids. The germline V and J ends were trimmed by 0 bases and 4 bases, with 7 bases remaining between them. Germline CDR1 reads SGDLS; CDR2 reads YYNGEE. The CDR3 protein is CASSVGQINEKLFF. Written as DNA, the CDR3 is TGTGCCAGCAGCGTAGGGCAGATTAATGAAAAACTGTTTTTT.

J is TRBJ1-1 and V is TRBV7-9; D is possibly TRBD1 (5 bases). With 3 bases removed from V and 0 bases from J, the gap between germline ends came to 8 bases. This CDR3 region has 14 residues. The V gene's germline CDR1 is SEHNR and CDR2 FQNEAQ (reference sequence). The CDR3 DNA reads TGTGCCAGCAGCTTTACAGGATTGAACACTGAAGCTTTCTTT. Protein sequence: CASSFTGLNTEAFF.

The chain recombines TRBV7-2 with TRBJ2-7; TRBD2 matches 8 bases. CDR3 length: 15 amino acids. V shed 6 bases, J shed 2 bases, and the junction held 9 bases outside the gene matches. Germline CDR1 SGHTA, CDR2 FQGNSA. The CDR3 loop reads CASRSPGRAAYEQYF. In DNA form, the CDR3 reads TGTGCCAGCAGGTCACCCGGGAGGGCGGCCTACGAGCAGTACTTC.

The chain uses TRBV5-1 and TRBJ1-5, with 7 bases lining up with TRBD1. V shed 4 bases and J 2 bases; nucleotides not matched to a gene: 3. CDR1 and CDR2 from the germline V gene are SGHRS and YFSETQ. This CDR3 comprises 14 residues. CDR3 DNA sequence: TGCGCCAGCAGCCCAGGACAGGGCAATCAGCCCCAGCATTTT. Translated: CASSPGQGNQPQHF.

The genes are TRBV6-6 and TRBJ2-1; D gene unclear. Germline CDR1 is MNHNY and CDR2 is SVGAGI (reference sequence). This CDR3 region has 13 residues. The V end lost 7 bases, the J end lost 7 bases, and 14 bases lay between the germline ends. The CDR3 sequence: CASMRSSGNEQFF. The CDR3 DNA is TGTGCCAGCATGCGTTCCTCAGGTAATGAGCAGTTCTTC.

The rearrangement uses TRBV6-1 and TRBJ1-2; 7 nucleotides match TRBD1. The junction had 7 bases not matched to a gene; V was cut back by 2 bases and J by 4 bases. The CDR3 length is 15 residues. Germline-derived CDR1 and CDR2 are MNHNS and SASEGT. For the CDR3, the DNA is TGTGCCAGCAGTGAAAAAGGGGGCGTGACCTATGGCTACACCTTC. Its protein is CASSEKGGVTYGYTF.

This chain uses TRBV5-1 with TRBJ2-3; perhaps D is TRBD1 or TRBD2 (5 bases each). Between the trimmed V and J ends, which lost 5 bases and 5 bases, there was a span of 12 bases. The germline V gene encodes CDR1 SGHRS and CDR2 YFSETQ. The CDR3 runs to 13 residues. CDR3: CASRRGWGDTQYF. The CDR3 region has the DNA TGCGCCAGCAGGAGGGGCTGGGGAGATACGCAGTATTTT.

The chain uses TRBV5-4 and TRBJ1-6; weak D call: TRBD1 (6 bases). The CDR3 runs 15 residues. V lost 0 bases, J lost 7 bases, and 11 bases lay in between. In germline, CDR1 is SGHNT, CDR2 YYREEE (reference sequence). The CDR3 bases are TGTGCCAGCAGCTTGGGGGGGCGCAGGAATTCACCCCTCCACTTT. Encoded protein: CASSLGGRRNSPLHF.

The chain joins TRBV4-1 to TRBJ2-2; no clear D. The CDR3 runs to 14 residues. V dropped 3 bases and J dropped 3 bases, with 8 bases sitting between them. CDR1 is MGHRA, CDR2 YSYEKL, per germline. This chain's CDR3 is CASSQGSYTGELFF. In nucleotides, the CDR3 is TGCGCCAGCAGCCAGGGGTCATACACCGGGGAGCTGTTTTTT.

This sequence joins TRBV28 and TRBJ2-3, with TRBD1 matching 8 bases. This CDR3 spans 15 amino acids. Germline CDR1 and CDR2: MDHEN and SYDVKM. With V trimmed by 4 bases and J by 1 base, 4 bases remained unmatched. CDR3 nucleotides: TGTGCCAGCAGTTCGCCGGGACAGGGCACAGATACGCAGTATTTT. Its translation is CASSSPGQGTDTQYF.

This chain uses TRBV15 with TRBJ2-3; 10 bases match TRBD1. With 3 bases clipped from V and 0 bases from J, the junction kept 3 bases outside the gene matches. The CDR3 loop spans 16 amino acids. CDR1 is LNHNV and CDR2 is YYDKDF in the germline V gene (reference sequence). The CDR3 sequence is CATSRGDRGSTDTQYF. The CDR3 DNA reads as TGTGCCACCAGCAGGGGGGACAGGGGAAGCACAGATACGCAGTATTTT.

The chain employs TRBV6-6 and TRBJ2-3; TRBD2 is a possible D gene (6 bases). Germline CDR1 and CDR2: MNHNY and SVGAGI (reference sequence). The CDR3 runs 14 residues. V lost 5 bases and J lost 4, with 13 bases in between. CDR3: CASSDGGFADTQYF. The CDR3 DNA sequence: TGTGCCAGCAGTGACGGGGGATTTGCAGATACGCAGTATTTT.

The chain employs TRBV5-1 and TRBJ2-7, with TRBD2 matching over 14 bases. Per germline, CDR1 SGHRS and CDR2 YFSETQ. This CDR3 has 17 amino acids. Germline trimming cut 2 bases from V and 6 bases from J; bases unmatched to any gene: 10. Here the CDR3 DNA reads TGCGCCAGCAGCTTAGCGGGACTAGCGGGAGCTGCAAGCGAGCAGTACTTC. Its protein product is CASSLAGLAGAASEQYF.

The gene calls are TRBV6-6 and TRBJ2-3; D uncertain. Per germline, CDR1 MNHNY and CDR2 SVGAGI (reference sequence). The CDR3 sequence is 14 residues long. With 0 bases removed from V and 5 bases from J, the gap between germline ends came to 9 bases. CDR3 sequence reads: CASSYSDFLDTQYF. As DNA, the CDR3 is TGTGCCAGCAGTTACTCAGACTTCCTAGATACGCAGTATTTT.

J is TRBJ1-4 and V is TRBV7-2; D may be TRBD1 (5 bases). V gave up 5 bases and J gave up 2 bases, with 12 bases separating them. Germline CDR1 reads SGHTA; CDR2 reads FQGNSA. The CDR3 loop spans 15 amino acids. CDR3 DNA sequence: TGTGCCAGCAGCCTAGTCGGGGGGACTAATGAAAAACTGTTTTTT. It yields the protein CASSLVGGTNEKLFF.